The T cell receptor (beta chain) under discussion was sequenced for a study of blood T cell repertoires in COVID-19 (dated by TCRdb to between 2020 and 2021). Some background on the complete study: Samples covering the acute and convalescent phases of COVID-19 were provided by collaborators in the United States, Italy and Spain. The material from the prospective study consisted of cDNA or gDNA derived from T cells, B-cell-depleted T cells, or PBMCs. Subjects who had been exposed to COVID-19, were actively infected with it, or had recovered from it provided the deeply sampled blood TCRbeta repertoires that made up the dataset. The repertoires were made available in a free public database intended to serve as a resource for research on the immune response to SARS-CoV-2. The samples were drawn from the first 160 participants of the ongoing ImmuneRACE study and from about 1,200 subjects provided by 6 global collaborators. The sample metadata nearly always contained a de-identified subject ID, COVID-19 status, age in years and sex. Where available, HLA class I and class II types were obtained from metadata supplied by the sample provider rather than from assay-based typing. The investigation overall reported the following: How much clinical and demographic metadata was included differed by source and by participant, and the metadata was provided uncurated.

The immunoSEQ Assay, a bias-controlled multiplex PCR, was used to amplify TCRbeta CDR3 regions from genomic DNA. On the authors' methods: The number of nucleated cells in each sample was estimated by amplification of reference gene primers within the assay. To quantify the absolute abundance of each unique TCRbeta CDR3 rearrangement, sequence reads were collapsed and filtered. Productive Simpson clonality was computed per sample as the square root of Simpson's diversity index over productive rearrangements. TCRdb retrieved this table from immuneACCESS and kept in-frame rearrangements only. Not all clones are present; in checked studies, unresolved V genes account for under half, and no reason is known for the remainder. V, J and clone size are taken as reported in that table, and D and trimming were inferred from the DNA itself. This sample comprises fewer than 300,000 clones, roughly 84% of them detected only once. More than 1.1% of the sample comes from the top ten.

As for this clone: Its antigen has not been determined. Per-base qualities were not stored, and no clone one base away is much larger.

The CDR3 contains 16 residues, cysteine and phenylalanine counted. Here the CDR3 DNA is all that survives: 48 bases in frame from base 1. V is cut back by 1 base and J by 8 bases, with 11 bases in the junction unmatched. Looking up the germline V gene yields CDR1 ENHRY and CDR2 SYGVKD. One collaborating source in Seattle enrolled patients while the patients were actively infected and followed the patients over time throughout the course of disease. Whole blood was collected in K2EDTA tubes by collaborating institutions according to the institutions' own protocols. For TCRbeta analysis, collaborators shipped samples as frozen whole blood, isolated PBMCs, or DNA extracted from either of those sample types.

The sequence was obtained from a human donor with COVID-19, enrolled during active disease. The donor label of this sample is uncertain. The receptor chain draws on TRBV10-3 and TRBJ2-1; TRBD2 aligns with 7 central bases. Sequences were obtained from peripheral blood. For the CDR3, the sequence is CAISELEGGPVHEQFF. The DNA sequence reads TGTGCCATCAGTGAGTTGGAGGGAGGGCCGGTCCATGAGCAGTTCTTC.